Listed here is a single T cell receptor (beta chain). Its specificity is unknown. The record originates from a study of T cell repertoires and HLA-DP antigens. Clones were read by immunoSEQ multiplex PCR, and TCRdb kept only the in-frame ones, dropping some. The data hold about 110,000 clones, with 80% to 95% observed a single time. CDR3 size: 15 residues. The V and J ends lost 0 bases and 0 bases respectively, with 7 bases between them. The germline CDR1 and CDR2 sequences are SGHRS and YFSETQ. Purity of the untouched CD4+ T cells was about 98%. Sequences were obtained from CD4+ T cells from PBMCs. This receptor was identified in a woman between 18 and 29 years old in good health and CMV-seronegative. The V call is TRBV5-1, the J call TRBJ1-5; no definite D call. The CDR3 is CASSLDGNSNQPQHF. In DNA form, the CDR3 reads TGCGCCAGCAGCTTGGACGGTAATAGCAATCAGCCCCAGCATTTT.